This T cell receptor (beta chain) stems from a study of blood T cell repertoires in COVID-19. Across the whole study: The samples span acute and convalescent COVID-19 from the United States, Italy and Spain. The analysed material was cDNA or gDNA that came from T cells, B-cell-depleted T cells, or PBMCs.

In the authors' workflow: It was from reference gene primer amplification that nucleated cell counts were estimated. The method was immunoSEQ multiplex PCR; TCRdb's version includes in-frame clones alone and lacks a portion of them. The DNA gave D and trimming, while V, J and clone size come from that table. Among a few hundred thousand clones, about 90% were seen once, and the ten largest hold roughly 1.4%. Trimming removed 4 bases at V and 0 bases at J, with 10 bases between. Germline V lookup: CDR1 LGHDT, CDR2 YNNKEL (reference sequence). The CDR3 has 15 amino acids. J is TRBJ1-3 and V is TRBV3-1 (or the pseudogene TRBV3-2); D is ambiguous. The specimen was peripheral blood. The TCR sequence derives from an elderly man with acute or convalescent COVID-19. CDR3 in amino acids: CASSPQRASGNTIYF. As DNA, the CDR3 is TGTGCCAGCAGCCCCCAGAGGGCCTCTGGAAACACCATATATTTT.